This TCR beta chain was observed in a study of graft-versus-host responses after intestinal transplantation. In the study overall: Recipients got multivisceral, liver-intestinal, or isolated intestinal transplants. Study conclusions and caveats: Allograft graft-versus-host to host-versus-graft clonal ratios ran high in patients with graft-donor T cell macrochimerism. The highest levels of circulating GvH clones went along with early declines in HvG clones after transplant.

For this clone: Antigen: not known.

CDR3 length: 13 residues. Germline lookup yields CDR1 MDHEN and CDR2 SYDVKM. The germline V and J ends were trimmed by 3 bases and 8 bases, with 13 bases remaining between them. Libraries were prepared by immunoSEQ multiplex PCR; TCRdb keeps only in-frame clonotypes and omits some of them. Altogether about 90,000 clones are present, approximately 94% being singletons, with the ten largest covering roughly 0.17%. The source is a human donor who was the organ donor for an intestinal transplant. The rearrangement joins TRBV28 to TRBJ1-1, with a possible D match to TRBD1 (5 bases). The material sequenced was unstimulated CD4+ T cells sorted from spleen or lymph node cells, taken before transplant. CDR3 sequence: CASSFKVWGEAFF. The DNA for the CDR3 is TGTGCCAGCAGTTTTAAAGTTTGGGGCGAAGCTTTCTTT.